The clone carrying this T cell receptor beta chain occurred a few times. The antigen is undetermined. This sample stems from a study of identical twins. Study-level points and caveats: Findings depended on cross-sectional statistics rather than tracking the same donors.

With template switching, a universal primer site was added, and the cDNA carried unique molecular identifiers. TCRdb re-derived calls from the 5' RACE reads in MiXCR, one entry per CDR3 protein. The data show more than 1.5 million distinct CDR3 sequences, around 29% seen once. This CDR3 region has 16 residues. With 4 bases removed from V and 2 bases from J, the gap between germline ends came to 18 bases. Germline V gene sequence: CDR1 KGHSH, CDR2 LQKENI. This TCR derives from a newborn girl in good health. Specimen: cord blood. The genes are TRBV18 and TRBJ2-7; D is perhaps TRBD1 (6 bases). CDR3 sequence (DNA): TGTGCCAGCTCACAAAGCAGGGGCACCGGAACCTACGAGCAGTACTTC. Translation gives CASSQSRGTGTYEQYF.